This T cell receptor beta chain came from a study of cytomegalovirus exposure and HLA in healthy donors (dated by TCRdb to about 2017). Some background on the complete study: An earlier analysis of several hundred of the donors reported 276 Gb of sequence data and 95 million to 130 million unique TCR beta sequences obtained from roughly 170 million T cells. About 280 gigabases of sequencing data and 75 million to 85 million unique TCR sequences made up an early release that covered around 640 HLA-typed donors. Of the roughly 400 genotyped donors, 65% to 90% fell in the genetic ancestry cluster associated with self-reported Caucasian donors. The study aimed to test whether signatures of past pathogen exposure could be identified by cataloging public T cell receptors. The study profiled the T cell repertoires of 500 to 800 subjects by immunosequencing and related them to cytomegalovirus serostatus. Along with the roughly 670-subject first cohort, a separate validation cohort of over 90 different subjects was used. High-throughput TCR immunosequencing, statistical association of individual TCRs with disease status, and machine learning were combined to predict cytomegalovirus infection status. A later analysis re-analyzed previously published TCR beta repertoires from approximately 670 donors and added high-resolution HLA genotyping to study TCR occurrence patterns. In the later analysis, no new phenotypic data were used to find candidate immune exposures; instead, reliance was placed on TCR beta sequences and their occurrence across donors. An earlier analysis of several hundred of the donors applied high-throughput TCR beta sequencing to assess whether each TCR beta V gene segment acted as functional or pseudogenic. Donor age, sex, ethnicity and CMV serostatus were compiled alongside the repertoire data. A later genetic analysis used genome-wide SNP genotypes for about 55% of the 666 donors, treating that subset as a discovery cohort. Every discovery cohort repertoire had been produced on one sequencing platform. Both class I and class II loci were covered by HLA typing, at four-digit resolution. The number of donors typed differed by locus, with roughly 620-640 for A, B, C, DRB1 and DQB1, roughly 550 for DQA1, about 610 for DPA1, and over 400 for DPB1. About 5 DR-DQ haplotypes were handled as single units for association and clustering, since linkage in the cohort was strong. Across some 400 genotyped donors of the cohort, an average of approximately 200,000 unique TCR beta nucleotide sequences per donor were sequenced, and approximately 17% of those sequences were non-productive.

Libraries were prepared through the immunoSEQ multiplex PCR assay. The multiplex PCR relied on a mix of 60 forward primers for TCR Vbeta segments and 13 reverse primers for TCR Jbeta segments. The CDR3 region of rearranged TCR beta genes was amplified from genomic DNA by a multiplex PCR assay. On the Illumina HiSeq System, the amplified TCR beta libraries were sequenced as 87-base-pair reads. As for how the authors treated the data: Across the roughly 640 repertoires, a later analysis counted approximately 75 million unique TCR beta chains, 9 million to 14 million of which were shared by at least two donors. Raw reads were error-corrected and collapsed into unique sequences by a nearest-neighbor algorithm in which closely related sequences were merged to remove PCR and sequencing errors. To assign V, D and J gene segments, CDR3 sequences were aligned to IMGT reference sequences. For a sequence to be retained, at least a six-nucleotide match to both a V gene segment and a J gene segment was required. A rearrangement was called productive if the CDR3 had no stop codons and remained in frame with V and J, and every other rearrangement was called non-productive. Following IMGT convention, CDR3 was defined as the stretch from the second conserved V-encoded cysteine up to the conserved J-encoded phenylalanine. The earlier analysis of 587 of the donors excluded sequences that lacked an unambiguous match to a single V gene segment. An earlier analysis of several hundred of the donors called V segments functional above 56.7% productive rearrangements and segregating when the between-donor standard deviation exceeded 5%. A statistical classification framework was developed to diagnose cytomegalovirus status using the catalog of TCR beta chain sequences. In a later analysis, V and J genes were assigned by comparing TCR nucleotide sequences against IMGT/GENE-DB human TR gene sequences. In a later analysis, CDR3 sequences and most-parsimonious VDJ recombination scenarios were assigned using the TCRdist pipeline. In a later analysis, each TCR beta chain was defined by its CDR3 amino acid sequence together with its V-gene family, and reads lacking a unique V-gene family were excluded. A later analysis removed 550 to 700 highly shared, low-generation-probability nucleotide sequences to deal with suspected cross-contamination and a sequencing artifact. In a later analysis, a clonal expansion index was calculated for each public chain from normalized within-repertoire ranks of inferred template counts. A later analysis computed generation probabilities with a VDJ recombination model fitted to out-of-frame rearrangements, and checked the results against IGoR. In a later analysis, TCR-TCR, TCR-HLA and TCR-CMV co-occurrence was scored with hypergeometric tests, and a repertoire-size bias correction was applied to TCR pairs. False discovery rates were estimated in a later analysis by permuting HLA or CMV assignments 20 times. In a later analysis, co-occurring TCRs were grouped using DBSCAN, with TCRdist sequence similarity added in when clustering inside HLA-allele-positive subsets. Repertoires with fewer than 30,000 or more than 120,000 public chains were left out of co-occurrence clustering, as were five repertoires with anomalous nucleotide sharing. Entries here come from immuneACCESS through TCRdb and include only in-frame sequences with V and J called. Some clones fail to appear in such tables; in the studies checked, an unresolved V gene covers under half of the shortfall, and the cause of the remainder is unknown. The D gene and trimming were derived from the DNA, and the V and J assignments and clone size from that table. The table held for this sample gives approximately 80,000 clones. The top ten clonotypes cover approximately 1.1% of the sample.

The investigation overall reported the following: A few of the identified cytomegalovirus-associated TCR beta chains were confirmed in vitro to be specific for cytomegalovirus antigens. Most TCR sequences were seen in very few donors, while some public TCRs were found in many individuals. The study gave a list of 150 to 200 TCR beta chains associated with cytomegalovirus. In this cohort, only TCR beta chains were sequenced, and detectable features were limited by the absence of alpha or paired-chain data. Over 15 rarely observed V segments, including chromosome 9 orphons, were excluded from the earlier analysis of approximately 600 of the donors because counts were too low. According to a later analysis, TCR association rates differed among HLA loci, with DRB1 alleles showing the most associated TCRs and HLA-C alleles showing the fewest. A later analysis reported that several top co-occurrence clusters appeared linked to parvovirus B19, influenza, CMV and Epstein-Barr virus. A cluster of highly shared sequence variants was judged likely to be a technical artifact of the sequencing pipeline. Sequencing depth was assumed to be roughly uniform across donors in the presence/absence analyses, though that assumption may not hold. Assigning TCR associations to individual alleles was difficult when HLA alleles, especially DR and DQ, strongly co-occurred. Most CMV-associated TCR beta chains appeared to be HLA-restricted in a later analysis, and the HLA associations seemed to be driven largely by CMV exposure. Compared with equally common non-associated chains, HLA-associated TCR beta chains in a later analysis were more clonally expanded and had lower generation probabilities. A further reported finding was that TCR beta sequences accurately predicted the HLA-A and HLA-B alleles for most subjects in the first cohort. Linkage disequilibrium might explain the correlated functional status among segregating V segments, but an unknown experimental factor could not be excluded. For the cohort, immune exposure information was limited to CMV serostatus. A later genetic analysis reported fewer N-insertions in productive TCRs among donors in an Asian-associated ancestry cluster than the roughly 620-donor mean. A later analysis associated about 18,000 TCR beta sequences with specific HLA alleles at a false discovery rate of 0.05. A later genetic analysis associated a missense DCLRE1C variant with V-gene and J-gene trimming of TCR beta chains, and an independent cohort replicated the association. Broadly in line with IMGT annotations, most TCR beta V segments showed up in productive rearrangements about 87% or about 30% of the time in an earlier analysis of several hundred of the donors. The classifier was reported to diagnose cytomegalovirus status with high specificity and sensitivity in both the original cohort and the validation cohort. The authors suggested that the approach could potentially be extended to other disease states and immunological phenotypes. Because some donors lacked HLA typing at each locus, the association tests relied only on the typed subset.

In total, just over 650 healthy bone marrow donors made up the cohort. Cohort members were all nominally healthy when sampled, although unrecorded immune exposures were likely present. The donor tested CMV seronegative and was one of the 352 seronegative cohort members. A peripheral blood sample was collected from each donor, and TCR beta sequencing was performed on peripheral blood mononuclear cells. The Qiagen DNeasy Blood Extraction Kit was used to extract genomic DNA from the blood cell samples. Comment on this clone: Its antigen has not been determined.

The sequence was obtained from a woman aged 25 to 45 in good health and CMV-seronegative. Specimen: PBMCs.

CDR3 region: CSVGAGGSSYEQYF. Read as DNA, the sequence is TGCAGCGTTGGAGCGGGAGGGAGCTCCTACGAGCAGTACTTC. The chain couples TRBV29-1 to TRBJ2-7; the central 10 bases match TRBD2. Ends trimmed: V by 4 bases, J by 0 bases; bases unmatched to a gene: 3. In the germline V gene, CDR1 corresponds to SQVTM and CDR2 to ANQGSEA. The CDR3 has 14 amino acids, counting the end cysteine and phenylalanine. CDR3 DNA is the only sequence kept; it has 42 bases, read in frame from the first base.